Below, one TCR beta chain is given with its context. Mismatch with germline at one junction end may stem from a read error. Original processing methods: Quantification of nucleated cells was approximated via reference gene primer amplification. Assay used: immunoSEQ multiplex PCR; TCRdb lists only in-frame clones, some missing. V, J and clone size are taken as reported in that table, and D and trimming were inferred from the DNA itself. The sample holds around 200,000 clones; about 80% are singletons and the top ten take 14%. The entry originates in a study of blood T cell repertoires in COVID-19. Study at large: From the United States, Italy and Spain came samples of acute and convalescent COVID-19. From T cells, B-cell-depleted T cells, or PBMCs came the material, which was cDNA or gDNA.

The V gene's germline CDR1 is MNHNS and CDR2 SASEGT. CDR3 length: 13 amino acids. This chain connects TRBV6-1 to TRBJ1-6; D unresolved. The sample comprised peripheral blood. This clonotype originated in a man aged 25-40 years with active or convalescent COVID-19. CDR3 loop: CASRETLNSPLHF. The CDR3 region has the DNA TGTGCCAGCCGTGAGACACTTAATTCACCCCTCCACTTT.